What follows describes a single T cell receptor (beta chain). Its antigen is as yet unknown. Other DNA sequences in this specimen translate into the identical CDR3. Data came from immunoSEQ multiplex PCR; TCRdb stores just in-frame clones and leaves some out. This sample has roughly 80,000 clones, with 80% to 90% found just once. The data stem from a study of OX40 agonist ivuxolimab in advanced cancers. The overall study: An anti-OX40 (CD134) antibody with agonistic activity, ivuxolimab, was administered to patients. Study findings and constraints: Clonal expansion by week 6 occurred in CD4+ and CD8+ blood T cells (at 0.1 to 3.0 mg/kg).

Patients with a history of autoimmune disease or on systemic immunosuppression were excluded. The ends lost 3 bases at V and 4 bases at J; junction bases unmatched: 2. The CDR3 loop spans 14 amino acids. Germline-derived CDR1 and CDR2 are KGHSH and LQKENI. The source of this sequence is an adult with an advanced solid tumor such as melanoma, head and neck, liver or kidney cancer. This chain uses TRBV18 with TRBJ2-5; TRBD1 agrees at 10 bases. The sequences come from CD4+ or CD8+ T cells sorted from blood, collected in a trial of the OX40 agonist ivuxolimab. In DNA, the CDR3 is TGTGCCAGCTCACCCGGACAGGGGGGAGAGACCCAGTACTTC. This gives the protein CASSPGQGGETQYF.